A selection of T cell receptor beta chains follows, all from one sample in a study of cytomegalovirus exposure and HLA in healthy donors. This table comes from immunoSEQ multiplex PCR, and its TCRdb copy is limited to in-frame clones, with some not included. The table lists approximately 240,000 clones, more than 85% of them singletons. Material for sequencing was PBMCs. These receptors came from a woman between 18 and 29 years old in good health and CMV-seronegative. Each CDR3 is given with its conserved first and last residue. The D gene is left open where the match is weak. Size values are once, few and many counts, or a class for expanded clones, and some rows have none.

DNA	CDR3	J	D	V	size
TGTGCCACCAGCAGGGACCTTTGGACGGGGTATGGCTACACCTTC	CATSRDLWTGYGYTF	TRBJ1-2	.	TRBV15	once
TGTGCCAGCAGTCCCTGGGGTAGCGGGGCCTCCTACAATGAGCAGTTCTTC	CASSPWGSGASYNEQFF	TRBJ2-1	TRBD2	TRBV27	.
TGTGCCAGCAACGAACAGGGGGCGCGTTACGAGCAGTACTTC	CASNEQGARYEQYF	TRBJ2-7	TRBD1	TRBV7-9	.
TGCGCCAGCAGCCCGCGGAACTACAATGAGCAGTTCTTC	CASSPRNYNEQFF	TRBJ2-1	.	TRBV4-3	.
TGTGCCAGTAGTGCCACGACAGATCCGTACTATGGCTACACCTTC	CASSATTDPYYGYTF	TRBJ1-2	.	TRBV19	.
TGCGCCAGCAGCCATCGGGCGGGGGTCCAAGAGACCCAGTACTTC	CASSHRAGVQETQYF	TRBJ2-5	TRBD2	TRBV4-3	.
TGCGCCAGCAGCTTGGGAAGCGGCCAACTAGCCAAAAACATTCAGTACTTC	CASSLGSGQLAKNIQYF	TRBJ2-4	.	TRBV5-1	.
TGTGCCAGCAGCTTAGCGGTTGCAGTCAAGCAGTTCTTC	CASSLAVAVKQFF	TRBJ2-1	.	TRBV7-2	.
TGCACCAGCAGCCAAGTAATCAGGGCCTACTATGGCTACACCTTC	CTSSQVIRAYYGYTF	TRBJ1-2	.	TRBV1	.
TGTGCCAGCAGCTTTCGGGGGGCCTTACAAGAGACCCAGTACTTC	CASSFRGALQETQYF	TRBJ2-5	.	TRBV7-2	.
TGTGCCAGCAGCGGAGGTCATAGCGGGGGGGCCGTTGATGGAGATACGCAGTATTTT	CASSGGHSGGAVDGDTQYF	TRBJ2-3	TRBD2	TRBV7-2	once
TGTGCCAGTAGTACAGGGTACTCTGGGGCCAACGTCCTGACTTTC	CASSTGYSGANVLTF	TRBJ2-6	.	TRBV19	.
TGTGCCAGCATTTTAACCCTACCGGGAACTGAAGCTTTCTTT	CASILTLPGTEAFF	TRBJ1-1	.	TRBV6-6	.
TGTGCCAGCAGCCATTTGGACAGGGGGACTGGCTACACCTTC	CASSHLDRGTGYTF	TRBJ1-2	TRBD1	TRBV4-2	.
TGTGCCAGCAGCGACAGGGGCTCTGGGGCCAACGTCCTGACTTTC	CASSDRGSGANVLTF	TRBJ2-6	TRBD1	TRBV28	.
TGTGCCAGCAGCTTGGGCTCGACAGGGCTTAACTATGGCTACACCTTC	CASSLGSTGLNYGYTF	TRBJ1-2	TRBD1	TRBV5-6	.
TGTGCCAGCAGTTTAGAGTTCGTTGGGAGTAATGAAAAACTGTTTTTT	CASSLEFVGSNEKLFF	TRBJ1-4	.	TRBV27	.
TGTGCCAGCTCCCAGATGACAGGAAGGGAGACCCAGTACTTC	CASSQMTGRETQYF	TRBJ2-5	.	TRBV18	.
TGTGCCAGCAGCCCCCTCTCCCAAGAGACCCAGTACTTC	CASSPLSQETQYF	TRBJ2-5	.	TRBV28	.
TGTGCCAGCTCACCAGGGCCCTCGAACACCGGGGAGCTGTTTTTT	CASSPGPSNTGELFF	TRBJ2-2	.	TRBV18	few
TGTGCCAGCACCTTTAAGGTCGGGACAGGGTTGCCTGAGCAGTTCTTC	CASTFKVGTGLPEQFF	TRBJ2-1	TRBD1	TRBV27	.
TGTGCCAGCAGCCAAGACAGCTATGGCTACACCTTC	CASSQDSYGYTF	TRBJ1-2	.	TRBV9	.
TGTGCCAGTAGCACAGAGTGGGAGCAGTTCTTC	CASSTEWEQFF	TRBJ2-1	.	TRBV19	.
TGTGCCAGCAGTTACACTGGACAGGGCTCTGGCTACACCTTC	CASSYTGQGSGYTF	TRBJ1-2	TRBD1	TRBV6-5	.
TGTGCCAGCTCGCCCCGGGGAAACAATCAGCCCCAGCATTTT	CASSPRGNNQPQHF	TRBJ1-5	.	TRBV18	.
TGTGCCAGCAGCTTAGTAACAGGGCTTGAAGCTTTCTTT	CASSLVTGLEAFF	TRBJ1-1	.	TRBV7-9	.
TGTGCCTGCAAGCGGGAGTCCACGGAGACCCAGTACTTC	CACKRESTETQYF	TRBJ2-5	TRBD2	TRBV30	.
TGTGCCAGTAGTACCGGGACTTTAAGGAATGAAAAACTGTTTTTT	CASSTGTLRNEKLFF	TRBJ1-4	.	TRBV19	.
TGCGCCAGCAGCCCCCAAGGGCAGGGGGCGATTCGCGAGACCCAGTACTTC	CASSPQGQGAIRETQYF	TRBJ2-5	TRBD1	TRBV5-1	few
TGTGCCAGCAGTTACTCTCCTTATAGCAATCAGCCCCAGCATTTT	CASSYSPYSNQPQHF	TRBJ1-5	.	TRBV6-6	.
TGTGCCAGCAGCAAAGTTCGCAGCTCTGGAAACACCATATATTTT	CASSKVRSSGNTIYF	TRBJ1-3	.	TRBV21-1	.
TGTGCCAGCAGCTTCTCTGGGGAGGACACTGAAGCTTTCTTT	CASSFSGEDTEAFF	TRBJ1-1	.	TRBV2	.
TGTGCCAGCCGGAGACAGGGGGCGGATGGAAACACCATATATTTT	CASRRQGADGNTIYF	TRBJ1-3	TRBD1	TRBV6-5	few
TGTGCCAGCAGTTACTATGGGACTAGGGATACAGATACGCAGTATTTT	CASSYYGTRDTDTQYF	TRBJ2-3	TRBD2	TRBV6-6	.
TGTGCCAGCAGTTACCTCGACAGGCTAGGGAATAATGGCTACACCTTC	CASSYLDRLGNNGYTF	TRBJ1-2	.	TRBV6-5	.
TGTGCCAGCAGTTTAGACTCGAGCTCCTACAATGAGCAGTTCTTC	CASSLDSSSYNEQFF	TRBJ2-1	.	TRBV27	.
TGTGCCTGGAATAATCAGGGGATCGGCAATCAGCCCCAGCATTTT	CAWNNQGIGNQPQHF	TRBJ1-5	.	TRBV30	.
TGTGCCAGCAGCCTCCCCTCGAGGACAACAGGATACAATGAGCAGTTCTTC	CASSLPSRTTGYNEQFF	TRBJ2-1	.	TRBV7-9	few
TGTGCCAGCAGCGAGCTCGTTTCCGGGGGGAACACTGAAGCTTTCTTT	CASSELVSGGNTEAFF	TRBJ1-1	.	TRBV9	.
TGTGCCAGCAGCTCCGGGACAGTCAACACCGGGGAGCTGTTTTTT	CASSSGTVNTGELFF	TRBJ2-2	TRBD1	TRBV5-4	.
TGTGCCAGCAGTTACGAGGCAGCCAGTCAGCCCCAGCATTTT	CASSYEAASQPQHF	TRBJ1-5	.	TRBV6-5	.
TGTGCCAGCAGTGGGGAGGGCCAAGAGACCCAGTACTTC	CASSGEGQETQYF	TRBJ2-5	TRBD2	TRBV2	.
TGTGCCAGCAGCCCCTCGAGCAATCAGCCCCAGCATTTT	CASSPSSNQPQHF	TRBJ1-5	.	TRBV6-6	.
TGTGCCAGCAGTCTCAAGCAAAACTATGGCTACACCTTC	CASSLKQNYGYTF	TRBJ1-2	.	TRBV27	.
TGTGCCAGTAGTATCGGCGGAAGCTACGAGCAGTACTTC	CASSIGGSYEQYF	TRBJ2-7	.	TRBV19	few
TGCGCCAGCCAGGGGGATTTACAAGAGACCCAGTACTTC	CASQGDLQETQYF	TRBJ2-5	TRBD1	TRBV10-1	.
TGTGCCAGCAGCCCGGACAGGGACACTGAAGCTTTCTTT	CASSPDRDTEAFF	TRBJ1-1	TRBD1	TRBV7-3	.
TGTGCCAGCAGCTCCGGACAGGGGGCAACCTACGAGCAGTACTTC	CASSSGQGATYEQYF	TRBJ2-7	TRBD1	TRBV11-2	.
TGCGCCAGCAGCTCTGGTGGGACAGGGAGGATATTCTCCTACAATGAGCAGTTCTTC	CASSSGGTGRIFSYNEQFF	TRBJ2-1	TRBD1	TRBV5-1	.
TGTGCCAGCAGGCGGGAGGGGTTTGGCACCGGGGAGCTGTTTTTT	CASRREGFGTGELFF	TRBJ2-2	TRBD2	TRBV6-4	.
TGTGCCAGCAGTGTGACAATGGGAAACACCATATATTTT	CASSVTMGNTIYF	TRBJ1-3	.	TRBV2	.